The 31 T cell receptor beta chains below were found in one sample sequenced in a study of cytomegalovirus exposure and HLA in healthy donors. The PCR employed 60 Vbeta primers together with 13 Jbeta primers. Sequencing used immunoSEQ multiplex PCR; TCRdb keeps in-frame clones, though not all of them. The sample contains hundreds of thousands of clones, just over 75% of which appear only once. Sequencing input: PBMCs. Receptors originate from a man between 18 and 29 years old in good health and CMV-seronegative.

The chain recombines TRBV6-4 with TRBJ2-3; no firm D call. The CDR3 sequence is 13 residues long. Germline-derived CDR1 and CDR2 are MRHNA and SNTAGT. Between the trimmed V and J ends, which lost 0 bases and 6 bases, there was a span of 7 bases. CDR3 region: CASSDSTWDTQYF. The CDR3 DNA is TGTGCCAGCAGTGACTCCACTTGGGATACGCAGTATTTT.

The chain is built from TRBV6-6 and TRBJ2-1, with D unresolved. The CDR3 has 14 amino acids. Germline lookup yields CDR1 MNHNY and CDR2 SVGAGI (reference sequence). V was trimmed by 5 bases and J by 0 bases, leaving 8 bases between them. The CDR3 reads CASSLTSSYNEQFF. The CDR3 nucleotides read TGTGCCAGCAGTCTGACAAGCTCCTACAATGAGCAGTTCTTC.

For the CDR3, the DNA is TGCGCCAGCAGCTTGGAACAGGAGTACAATGAGCAGTTCTTC. Its translation is CASSLEQEYNEQFF. The chain uses TRBV5-1 and TRBJ2-1; the D gene is possibly TRBD1 (5 bases). CDR3 length: 14 amino acids. Germline loops: CDR1 SGHRS, CDR2 YFSETQ. Trimming removed 0 bases from V and 4 bases from J, with 8 bases in between.

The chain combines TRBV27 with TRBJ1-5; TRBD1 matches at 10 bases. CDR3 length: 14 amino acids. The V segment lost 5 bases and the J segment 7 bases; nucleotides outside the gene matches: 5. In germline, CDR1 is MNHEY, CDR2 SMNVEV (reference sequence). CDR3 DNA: TGTGCCAGCAGTCCCGGGACAGGGGCGCAGCCCCAGCATTTT. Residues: CASSPGTGAQPQHF.

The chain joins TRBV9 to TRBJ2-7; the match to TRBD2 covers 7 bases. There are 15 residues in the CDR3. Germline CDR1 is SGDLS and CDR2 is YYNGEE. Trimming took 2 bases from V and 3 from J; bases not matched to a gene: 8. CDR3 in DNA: TGTGCCAGCAGCGTCAGCGGGGACGTTGTCTACGAGCAGTACTTC. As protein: CASSVSGDVVYEQYF.

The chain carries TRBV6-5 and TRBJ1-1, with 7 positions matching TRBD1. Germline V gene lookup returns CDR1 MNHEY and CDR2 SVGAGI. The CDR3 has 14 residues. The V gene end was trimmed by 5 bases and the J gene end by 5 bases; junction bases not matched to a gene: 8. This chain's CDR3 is CASSRDRERTEAFF. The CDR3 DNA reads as TGTGCCAGCAGTCGCGACAGGGAGCGGACTGAAGCTTTCTTT.

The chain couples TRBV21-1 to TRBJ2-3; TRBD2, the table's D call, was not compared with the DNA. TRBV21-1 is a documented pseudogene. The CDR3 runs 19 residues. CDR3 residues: CASSKGASGRSCWTDTQYF. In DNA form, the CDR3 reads TGTGCCAGCAGCAAGGGGGCTAGCGGGAGGAGTTGTTGGACAGATACGCAGTATTTT.

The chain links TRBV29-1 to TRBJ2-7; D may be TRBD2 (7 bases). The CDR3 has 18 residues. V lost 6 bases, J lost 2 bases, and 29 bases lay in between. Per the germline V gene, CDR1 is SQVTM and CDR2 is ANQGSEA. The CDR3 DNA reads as TGCAGCGTCGAGGGCAGGGGAAAAACTAGCGCCTCACCCTACGAGCAGTACTTC. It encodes CSVEGRGKTSASPYEQYF.

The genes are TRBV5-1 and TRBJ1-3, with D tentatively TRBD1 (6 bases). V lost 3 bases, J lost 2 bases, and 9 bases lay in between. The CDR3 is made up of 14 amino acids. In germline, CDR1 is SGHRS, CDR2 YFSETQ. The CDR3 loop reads CASSSGQPGNTIYF. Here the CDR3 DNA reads TGCGCCAGCAGCTCCGGACAGCCTGGAAACACCATATATTTT. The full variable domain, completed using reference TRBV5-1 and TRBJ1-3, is KAGVTQTPRYLIKTRGQQVTLSCSPISGHRSVSWYQQTPGQGLQFLFEYFSETQRNKGNFPGRFSGRQFSNSRSEMNVSTLELGDSALYLCASSSGQPGNTIYFGEGSWLTVV.

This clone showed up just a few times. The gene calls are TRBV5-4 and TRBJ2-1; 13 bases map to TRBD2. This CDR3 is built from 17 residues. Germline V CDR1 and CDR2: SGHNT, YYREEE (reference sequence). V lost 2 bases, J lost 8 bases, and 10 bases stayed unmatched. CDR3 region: CASSLGLAGVGGDEQFF. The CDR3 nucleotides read TGTGCCAGCAGCTTAGGACTAGCGGGAGTGGGAGGGGATGAGCAGTTCTTC.

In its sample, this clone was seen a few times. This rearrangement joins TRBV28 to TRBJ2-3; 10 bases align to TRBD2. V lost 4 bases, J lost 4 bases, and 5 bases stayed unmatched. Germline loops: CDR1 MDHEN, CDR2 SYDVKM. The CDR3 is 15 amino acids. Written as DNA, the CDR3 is TGTGCCAGCAGTTCAGAGCGGGAGGGATCAGATACGCAGTATTTT. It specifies CASSSEREGSDTQYF.

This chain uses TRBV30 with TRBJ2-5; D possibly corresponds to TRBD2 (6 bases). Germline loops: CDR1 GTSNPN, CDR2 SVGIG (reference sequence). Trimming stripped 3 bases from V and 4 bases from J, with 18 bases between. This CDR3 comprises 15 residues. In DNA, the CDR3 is TGTGCCTGGAGCGGCGGGACCGTCAGACCAGAGACCCAGTACTTC. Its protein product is CAWSGGTVRPETQYF.

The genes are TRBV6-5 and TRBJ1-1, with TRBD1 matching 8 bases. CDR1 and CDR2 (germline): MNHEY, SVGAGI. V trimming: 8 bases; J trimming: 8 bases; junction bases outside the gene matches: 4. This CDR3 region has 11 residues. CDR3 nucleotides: TGTGCCAGCCGGGACAGGACCGAAGCTTTCTTT. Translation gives CASRDRTEAFF.

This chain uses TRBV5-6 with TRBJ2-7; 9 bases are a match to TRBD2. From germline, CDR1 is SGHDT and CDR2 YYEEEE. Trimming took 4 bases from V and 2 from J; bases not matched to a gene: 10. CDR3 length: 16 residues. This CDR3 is CASSKYSGSNAYEQYF. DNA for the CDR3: TGTGCCAGCAGCAAGTATAGCGGGAGTAACGCCTACGAGCAGTACTTC. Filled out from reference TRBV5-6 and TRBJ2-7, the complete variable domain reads DAGVTQSPTHLIKTRGQQVTLRCSPKSGHDTVSWYQQALGQGPQFIFQYYEEEERQRGNFPDRFSGHQFPNYSSELNVNALLLGDSALYLCASSKYSGSNAYEQYFGPGTRLTVT.

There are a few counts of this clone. CDR3 sequence: CASSQAGGGRNQPQHF. CDR3 sequence (DNA): TGCGCCAGCAGCCAAGCGGGTGGGGGCCGCAATCAGCCCCAGCATTTT. The rearrangement links TRBV4-1 to TRBJ1-5; TRBD1 is a possible D gene (6 bases). Deletions cut 1 base from V and 2 bases from J, with 12 bases between. The CDR3 contains 16 residues. CDR1 and CDR2 (germline): MGHRA, YSYEKL.

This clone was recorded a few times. CDR3 residues: CASRGGSVSYNEQFF. As DNA, the CDR3 is TGTGCCAGCAGGGGCGGGAGCGTCTCCTACAATGAGCAGTTCTTC. This chain links TRBV2 with TRBJ2-1; 7 bases match TRBD2. Trimming at V came to 6 bases and at J to 0 bases, leaving 5 bases not matched to a gene. CDR1 and CDR2 (germline): SNHLY, FYNNEI. The CDR3 is 15 residues long.

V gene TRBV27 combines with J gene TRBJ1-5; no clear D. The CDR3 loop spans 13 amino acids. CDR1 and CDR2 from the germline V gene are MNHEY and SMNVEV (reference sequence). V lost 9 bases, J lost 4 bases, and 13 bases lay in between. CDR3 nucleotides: TGTGCCAGTTCAATGAGGGATAATCAGCCCCAGCATTTT. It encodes CASSMRDNQPQHF.

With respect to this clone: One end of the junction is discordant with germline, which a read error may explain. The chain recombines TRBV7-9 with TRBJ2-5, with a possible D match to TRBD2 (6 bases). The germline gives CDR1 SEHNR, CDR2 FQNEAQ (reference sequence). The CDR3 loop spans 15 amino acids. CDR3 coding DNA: TGTTCCAGCAGCTTGCAGTCTAGCGTTATTGGGACCCAGTACTTC. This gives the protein CSSSLQSSVIGTQYF.

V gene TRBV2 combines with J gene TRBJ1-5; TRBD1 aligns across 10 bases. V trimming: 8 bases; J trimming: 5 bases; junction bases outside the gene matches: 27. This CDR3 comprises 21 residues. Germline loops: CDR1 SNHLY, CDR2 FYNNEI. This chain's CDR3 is CASELLPRQGAALTPDQPQHF. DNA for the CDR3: TGTGCCAGCGAACTACTCCCCCGACAGGGGGCGGCCCTAACCCCCGATCAGCCCCAGCATTTT.

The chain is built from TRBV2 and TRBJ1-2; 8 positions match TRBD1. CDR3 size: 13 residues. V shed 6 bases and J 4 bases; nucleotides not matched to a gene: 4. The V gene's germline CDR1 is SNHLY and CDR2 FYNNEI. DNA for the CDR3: TGTGCCAGCAGCGGGACAGGTAGCTATGGCTACACCTTC. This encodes CASSGTGSYGYTF.

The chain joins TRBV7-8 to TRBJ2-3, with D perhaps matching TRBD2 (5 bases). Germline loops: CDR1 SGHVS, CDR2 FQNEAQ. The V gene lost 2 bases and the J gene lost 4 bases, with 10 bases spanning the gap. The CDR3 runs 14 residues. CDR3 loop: CASSLLARPDTQYF. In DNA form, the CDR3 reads TGTGCCAGCAGCTTACTAGCCCGGCCAGATACGCAGTATTTT.

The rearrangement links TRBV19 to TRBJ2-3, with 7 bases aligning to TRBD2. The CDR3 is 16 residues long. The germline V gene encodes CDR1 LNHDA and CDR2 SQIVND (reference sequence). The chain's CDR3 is CASRVGGSANTDTQYF. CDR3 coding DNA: TGTGCGAGTCGGGTGGGCGGGAGCGCAAACACAGATACGCAGTATTTT.

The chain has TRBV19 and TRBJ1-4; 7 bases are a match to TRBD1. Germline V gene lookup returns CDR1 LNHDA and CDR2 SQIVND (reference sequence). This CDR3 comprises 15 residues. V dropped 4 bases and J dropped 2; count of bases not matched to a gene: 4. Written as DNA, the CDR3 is TGTGCCAGTAGTAAACAAGGGGGCACTAATGAAAAACTGTTTTTT. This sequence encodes CASSKQGGTNEKLFF. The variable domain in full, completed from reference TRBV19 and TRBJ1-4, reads DGGITQSPKYLFRKEGQNVTLSCEQNLNHDAMYWYRQDPGQGLRLIYYSQIVNDFQKGDIAEGYSVSREKKESFPLTVTSAQKNPTAFYLCASSKQGGTNEKLFFGSGTQLSVL.

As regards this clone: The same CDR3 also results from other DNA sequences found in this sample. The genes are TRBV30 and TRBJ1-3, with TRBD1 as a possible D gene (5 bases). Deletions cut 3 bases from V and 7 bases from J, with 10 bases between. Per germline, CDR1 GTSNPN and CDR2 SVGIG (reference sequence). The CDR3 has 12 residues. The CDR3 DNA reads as TGTGCCTGGAGCGGGGGTGGGAACACCATATATTTT. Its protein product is CAWSGGGNTIYF.

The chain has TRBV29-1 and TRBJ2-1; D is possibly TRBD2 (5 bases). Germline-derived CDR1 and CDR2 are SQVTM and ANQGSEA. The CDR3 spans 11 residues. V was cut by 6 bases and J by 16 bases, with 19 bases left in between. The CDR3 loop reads CSVGTREREFF. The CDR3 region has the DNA TGCAGCGTGGGAACCCGGGAAAGAGAATTCTTC.

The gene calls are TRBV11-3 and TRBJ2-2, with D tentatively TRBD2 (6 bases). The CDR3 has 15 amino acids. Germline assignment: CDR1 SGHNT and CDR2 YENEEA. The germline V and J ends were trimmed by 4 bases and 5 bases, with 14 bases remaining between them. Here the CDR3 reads CASSSGGGGTGELFF. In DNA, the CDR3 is TGTGCCAGCAGCTCCGGGGGAGGAGGGACCGGGGAGCTGTTTTTT.

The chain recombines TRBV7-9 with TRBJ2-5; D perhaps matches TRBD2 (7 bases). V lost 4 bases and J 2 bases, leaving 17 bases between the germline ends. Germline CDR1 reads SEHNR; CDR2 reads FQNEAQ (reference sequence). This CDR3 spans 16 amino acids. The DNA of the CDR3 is TGTGCCAGCAGCTCAGCGGGGAGGGGGGGACAAGAGACCCAGTACTTC. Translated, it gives CASSSAGRGGQETQYF.

CDR3: CASSELRTGYPYTF. The CDR3 DNA is TGTGCCAGCAGTGAATTGAGGACAGGGTACCCGTACACCTTC. The chain couples TRBV6-5 to TRBJ1-2, with 8 nucleotides matching TRBD1. J was trimmed by 11 bases and V by 5 bases; bases with no gene match: 13. Looked up from germline, CDR1 is MNHEY and CDR2 is SVGAGI. The CDR3 length is 14 residues.

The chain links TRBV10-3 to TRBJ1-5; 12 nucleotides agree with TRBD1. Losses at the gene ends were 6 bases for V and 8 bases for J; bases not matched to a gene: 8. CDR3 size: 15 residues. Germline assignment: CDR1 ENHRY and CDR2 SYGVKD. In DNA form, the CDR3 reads TGTGCCATCAGCGCCGGGACAGGGGGCTTAGAGCCCCAGCATTTT. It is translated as CAISAGTGGLEPQHF.

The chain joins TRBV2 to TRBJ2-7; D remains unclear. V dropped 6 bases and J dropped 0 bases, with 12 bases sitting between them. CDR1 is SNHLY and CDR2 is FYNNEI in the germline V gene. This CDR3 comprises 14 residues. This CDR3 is CASRNGPRSYEQYF. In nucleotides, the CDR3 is TGTGCCAGCAGGAACGGTCCCCGCTCCTACGAGCAGTACTTC.

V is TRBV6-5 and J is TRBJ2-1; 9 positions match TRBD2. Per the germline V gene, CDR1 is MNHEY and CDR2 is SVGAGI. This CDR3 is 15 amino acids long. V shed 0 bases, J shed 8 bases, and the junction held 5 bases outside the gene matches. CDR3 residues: CASSYSGGRGDEQFF. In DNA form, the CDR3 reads TGTGCCAGCAGTTACTCTGGCGGGAGGGGCGATGAGCAGTTCTTC.